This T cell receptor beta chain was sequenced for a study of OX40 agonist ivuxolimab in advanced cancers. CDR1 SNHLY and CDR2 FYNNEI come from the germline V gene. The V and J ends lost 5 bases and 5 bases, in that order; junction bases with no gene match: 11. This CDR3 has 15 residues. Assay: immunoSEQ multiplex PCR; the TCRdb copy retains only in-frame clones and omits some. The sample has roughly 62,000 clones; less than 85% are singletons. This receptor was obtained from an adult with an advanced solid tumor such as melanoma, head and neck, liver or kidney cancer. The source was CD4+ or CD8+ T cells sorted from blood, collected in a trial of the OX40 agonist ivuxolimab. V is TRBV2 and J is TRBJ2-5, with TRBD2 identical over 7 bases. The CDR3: CASSPTAGEVETQYF. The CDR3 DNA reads TGTGCCAGCAGTCCAACGGCGGGGGAGGTCGAGACCCAGTACTTC.